At least ten counts were recorded for the clone carrying this TCR beta chain. Its antigen is undetermined. CDR1 is SQVTM and CDR2 is ANQGSEA in the germline V gene. The CDR3 loop spans 12 amino acids. J lost 15 bases, V lost 4 bases, and 8 bases had no gene match. The data originate from a study of T-cell reconstitution after alpha-beta-depleted transplantation in children. Findings and limits, study-wide: After transplant, high TCRbeta diversity at day 60 in some patients arose from surviving recipient T cells and thymic progenitors. Several hundred expanded graft clones reportedly gave rise to the alpha-beta T cells present about two months after transplant.

As it was prepared, the TCRbeta library received unique molecular identifiers. TCRdb reanalysed the PCR reads using MiXCR and keeps one entry per CDR3 protein. The data contain 200,000 to 300,000 distinct CDR3 sequences, approximately 8% of them singletons. V usage is TRBV29-1 and J usage is TRBJ1-4; 10 bases map to TRBD1. Specimen: PBMCs, mostly from graft donor cells, collected 180 days after TCRalphabeta/CD19-depleted stem cell transplant. The receptor's source is a male patient younger than 18 who had a stem cell transplant for acute lymphoblastic leukemia, so the T cells may come from the graft donor. In nucleotides, the CDR3 is TGCAGCGTTGGAGACAGGGGGCGCGGATTGTTTTTT. Its protein product is CSVGDRGRGLFF.